This section outlines one T cell receptor (beta chain) sequence together with its context. What it binds is not known. This sample stems from a study of shared clonotypes between healthy human individuals. Whole-study findings and limits: Naive subsets typically showed greater estimated richness than memory subsets.

Only CD45RO-negative cells positively selected for CCR7 counted as naive CD8 cells, so terminally differentiated effector memory CD45RA+ cells were excluded. Authors' analysis steps: ImmunoSEQ junction-only sequences lacked quality scores, so their filtering differed. Sequenced by immunoSEQ multiplex PCR; TCRdb stores in-frame clones only, minus some. V and J calls and clone size are given by that table; D and trimming were obtained from the DNA. This table holds 600,000 or so clones, roughly 98% found once. The clonotype comes from a man aged 25-45 years in good health. The sample taken for sequencing was naive CD8+ T cells sorted from blood.

The CDR3 DNA is TGTGCCAGCACCGCTTGGAATGAGGCGGAACAGTACTTC. As protein: CASTAWNEAEQYF. The rearrangement joins TRBV5-4 to TRBJ2-7; D is uncertain. Trimming removed 6 bases at V and 10 bases at J, with 20 bases between. The CDR3 runs to 13 residues. Germline CDR1 is SGHNT and CDR2 is YYREEE (reference sequence).